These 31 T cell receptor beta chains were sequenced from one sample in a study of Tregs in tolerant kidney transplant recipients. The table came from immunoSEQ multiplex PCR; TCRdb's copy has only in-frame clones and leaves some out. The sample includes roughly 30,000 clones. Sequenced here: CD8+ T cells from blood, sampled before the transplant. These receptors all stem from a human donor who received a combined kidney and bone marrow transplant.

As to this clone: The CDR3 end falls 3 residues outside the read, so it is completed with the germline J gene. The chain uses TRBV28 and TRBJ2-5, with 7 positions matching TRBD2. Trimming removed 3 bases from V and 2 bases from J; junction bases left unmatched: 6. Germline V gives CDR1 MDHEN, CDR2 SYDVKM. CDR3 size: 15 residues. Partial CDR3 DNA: TGTGCCAGCAGTTTGTCGCTAGCGGCTCAAGAGACC. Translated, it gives CASSLSLAAQET. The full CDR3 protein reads CASSLSLAAQETQYF.

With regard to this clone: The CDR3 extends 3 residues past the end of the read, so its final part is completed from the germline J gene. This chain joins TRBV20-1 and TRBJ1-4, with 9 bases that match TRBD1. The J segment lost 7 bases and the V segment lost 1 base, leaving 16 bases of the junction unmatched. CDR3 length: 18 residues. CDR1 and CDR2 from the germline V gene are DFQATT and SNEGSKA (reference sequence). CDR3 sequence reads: CSARAGTGLFAGGEKLFF. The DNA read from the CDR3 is TGCAGTGCTAGAGCCGGGACAGGGCTCTTCGCGGGTGGTGAAAAA.

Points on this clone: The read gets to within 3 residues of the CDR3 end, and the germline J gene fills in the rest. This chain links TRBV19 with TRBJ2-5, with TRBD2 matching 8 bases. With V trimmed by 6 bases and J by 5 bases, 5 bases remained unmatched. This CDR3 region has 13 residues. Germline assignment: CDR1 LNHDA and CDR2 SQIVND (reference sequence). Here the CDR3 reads CASRPGGAETQYF. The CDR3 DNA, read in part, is TGTGCCAGTAGACCGGGAGGGGCGGAGACC.

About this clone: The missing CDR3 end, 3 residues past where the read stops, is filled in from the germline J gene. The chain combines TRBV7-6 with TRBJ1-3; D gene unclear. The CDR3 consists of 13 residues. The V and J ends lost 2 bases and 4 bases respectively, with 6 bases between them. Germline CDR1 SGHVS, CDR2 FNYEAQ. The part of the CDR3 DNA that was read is TGTGCCAGCAGCTTAATTCTGGGAAACACC. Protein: CASSLILGNT. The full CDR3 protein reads CASSLILGNTIYF.

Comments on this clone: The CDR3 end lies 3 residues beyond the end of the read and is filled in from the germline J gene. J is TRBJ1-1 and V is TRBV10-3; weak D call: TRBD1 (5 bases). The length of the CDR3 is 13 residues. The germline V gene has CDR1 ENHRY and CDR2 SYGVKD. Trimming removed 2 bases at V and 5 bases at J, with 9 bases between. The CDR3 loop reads CAISEGAGTEAFF. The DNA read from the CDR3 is TGTGCCATCAGTGAGGGGGCCGGGACTGAA.

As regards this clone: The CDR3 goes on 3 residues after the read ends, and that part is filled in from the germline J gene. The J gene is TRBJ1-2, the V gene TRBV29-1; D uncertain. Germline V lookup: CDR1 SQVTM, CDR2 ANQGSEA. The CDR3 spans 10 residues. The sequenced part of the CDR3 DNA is TGCAGCGTTGAAGATTACTCG. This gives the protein CSVEDYS. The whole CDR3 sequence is CSVEDYSYTF.

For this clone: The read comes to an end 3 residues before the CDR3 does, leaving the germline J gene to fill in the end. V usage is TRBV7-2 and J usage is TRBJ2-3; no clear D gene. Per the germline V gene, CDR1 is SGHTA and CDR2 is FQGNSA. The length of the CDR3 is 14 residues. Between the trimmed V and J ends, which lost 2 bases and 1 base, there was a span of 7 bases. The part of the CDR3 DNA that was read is TGTGCCAGCAGCTTAATCTACGGCACAGATACG. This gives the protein CASSLIYGTDT. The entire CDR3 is CASSLIYGTDTQYF.

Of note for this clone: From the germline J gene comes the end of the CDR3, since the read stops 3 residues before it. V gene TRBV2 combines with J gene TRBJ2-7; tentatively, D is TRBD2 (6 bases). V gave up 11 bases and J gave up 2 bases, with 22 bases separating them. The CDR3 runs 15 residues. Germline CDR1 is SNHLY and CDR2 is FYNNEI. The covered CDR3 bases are TGTGCCGACTCCCCGGGACTCCCCGGGACCTACGAG. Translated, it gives CADSPGLPGTYE. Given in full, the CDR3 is CADSPGLPGTYEQYF.

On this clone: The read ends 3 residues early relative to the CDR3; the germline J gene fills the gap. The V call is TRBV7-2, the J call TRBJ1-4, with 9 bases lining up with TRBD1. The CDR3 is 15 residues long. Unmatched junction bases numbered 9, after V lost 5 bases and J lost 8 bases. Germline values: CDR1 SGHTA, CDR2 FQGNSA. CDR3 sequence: CASSRTGGVGEKLFF. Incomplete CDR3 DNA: TGTGCCAGCAGCCGTACAGGGGGCGTTGGAGAAAAA.

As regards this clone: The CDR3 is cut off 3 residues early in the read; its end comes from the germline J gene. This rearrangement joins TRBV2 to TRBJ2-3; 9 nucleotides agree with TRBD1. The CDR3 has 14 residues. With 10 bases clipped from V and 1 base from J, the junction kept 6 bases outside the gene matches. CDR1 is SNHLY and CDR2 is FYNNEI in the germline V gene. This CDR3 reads CATPRTGGTDTQYF. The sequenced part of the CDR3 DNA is TGTGCCACCCCCCGGACAGGGGGCACAGATACG. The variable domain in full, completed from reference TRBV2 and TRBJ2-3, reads EPEVTQTPSHQVTQMGQEVILRCVPISNHLYFYWYRQILGQKVEFLVSFYNNEISEKSEIFDDQFSVERPDGSNFTLKIRSTKLEDSAMYFCATPRTGGTDTQYFGPGTRLTVL.

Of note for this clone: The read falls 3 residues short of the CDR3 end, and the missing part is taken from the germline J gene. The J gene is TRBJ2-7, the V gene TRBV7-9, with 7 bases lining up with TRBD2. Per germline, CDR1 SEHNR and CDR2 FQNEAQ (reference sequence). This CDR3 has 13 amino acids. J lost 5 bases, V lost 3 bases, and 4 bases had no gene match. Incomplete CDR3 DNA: TGTGCCAGCAGCTTTGGGACTATCGACGAG. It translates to CASSFGTIDE. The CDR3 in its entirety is CASSFGTIDEQYF.

The sequenced CDR3 bases are TGTGCCAGTAGTATAGGGCCAGGGCAAGGCGAG. It is translated as CASSIGPGQGE. The entire CDR3 reads CASSIGPGQGEQYF. The chain joins TRBV19 to TRBJ2-7; maybe TRBD1 (5 bases). With the read ending 3 residues before the CDR3 end, the germline J gene is used to fill in that end. Per the germline V gene, CDR1 is LNHDA and CDR2 is SQIVND (reference sequence). This CDR3 contains 14 residues. The V and J ends lost 1 base and 6 bases respectively, with 13 bases between them.

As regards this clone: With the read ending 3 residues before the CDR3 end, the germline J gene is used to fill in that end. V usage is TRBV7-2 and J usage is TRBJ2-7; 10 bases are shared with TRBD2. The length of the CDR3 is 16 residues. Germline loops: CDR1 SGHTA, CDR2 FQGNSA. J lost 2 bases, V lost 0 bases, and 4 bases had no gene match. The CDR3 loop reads CASSLALAGVPYEQYF. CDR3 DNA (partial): TGTGCCAGCAGCTTAGCCCTAGCGGGAGTCCCCTACGAG.

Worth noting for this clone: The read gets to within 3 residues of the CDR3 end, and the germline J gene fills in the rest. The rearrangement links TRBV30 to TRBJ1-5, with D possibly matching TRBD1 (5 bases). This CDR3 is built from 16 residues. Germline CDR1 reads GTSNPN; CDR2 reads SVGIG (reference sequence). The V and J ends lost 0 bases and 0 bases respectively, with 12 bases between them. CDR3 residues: CAWSVNVGGSNQPQHF. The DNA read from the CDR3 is TGTGCCTGGAGTGTAAACGTGGGGGGTAGCAATCAGCCC.

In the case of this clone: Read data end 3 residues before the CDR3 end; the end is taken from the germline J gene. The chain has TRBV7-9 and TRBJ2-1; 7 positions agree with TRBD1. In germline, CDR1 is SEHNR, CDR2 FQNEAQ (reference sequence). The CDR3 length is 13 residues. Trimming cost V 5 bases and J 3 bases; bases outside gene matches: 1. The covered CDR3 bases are TGTGCCAGCAGCCGGGACAGCTACAATGAG. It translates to CASSRDSYNE. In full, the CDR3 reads CASSRDSYNEQFF.

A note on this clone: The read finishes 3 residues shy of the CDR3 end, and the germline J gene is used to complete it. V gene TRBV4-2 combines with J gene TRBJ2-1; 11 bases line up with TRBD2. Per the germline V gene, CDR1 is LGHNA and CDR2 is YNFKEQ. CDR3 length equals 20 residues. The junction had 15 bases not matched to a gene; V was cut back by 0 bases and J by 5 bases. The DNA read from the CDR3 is TGTGCCAGCAGCCAAGAATACGGGACTAGCGGAGACGTATACCACAATGAG. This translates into CASSQEYGTSGDVYHNE. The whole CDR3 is CASSQEYGTSGDVYHNEQFF.

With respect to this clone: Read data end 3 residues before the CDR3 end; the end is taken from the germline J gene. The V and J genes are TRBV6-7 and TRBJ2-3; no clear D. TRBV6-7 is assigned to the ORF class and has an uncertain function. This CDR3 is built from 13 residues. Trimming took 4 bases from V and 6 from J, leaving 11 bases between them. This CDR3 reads CASSSLYGDTQYF. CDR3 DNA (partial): TGTGCCAGCAGTTCCCTATACGGGGATACG.

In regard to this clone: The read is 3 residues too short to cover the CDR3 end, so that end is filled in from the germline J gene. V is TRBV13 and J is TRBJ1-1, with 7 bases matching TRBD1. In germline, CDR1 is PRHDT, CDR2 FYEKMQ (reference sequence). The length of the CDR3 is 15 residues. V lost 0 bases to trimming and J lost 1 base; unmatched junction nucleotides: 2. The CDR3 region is CASSLGAGGNTEAFF. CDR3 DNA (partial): TGTGCCAGCAGCTTAGGTGCAGGGGGGAACACTGAA.

The CDR3 spells CSAIDSGPDNEQFF. The covered CDR3 bases are TGCAGTGCCATAGATAGCGGACCTGACAATGAG. The J gene is TRBJ2-1, the V gene TRBV20-1; weak D call: TRBD2 (6 bases). With the read ending 3 residues before the CDR3 end, the germline J gene is used to fill in that end. Between the trimmed V and J ends, which lost 6 bases and 5 bases, there was a span of 17 bases. CDR3 length: 14 amino acids. Germline V lookup: CDR1 DFQATT, CDR2 SNEGSKA (reference sequence).

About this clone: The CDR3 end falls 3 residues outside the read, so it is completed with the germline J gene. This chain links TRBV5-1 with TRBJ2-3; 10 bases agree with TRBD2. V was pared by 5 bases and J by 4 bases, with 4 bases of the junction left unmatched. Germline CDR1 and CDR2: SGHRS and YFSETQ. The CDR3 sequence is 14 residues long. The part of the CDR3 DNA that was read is TGCGCCAGCAGGCTAGCGGGAGTCGCAGATACG. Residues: CASRLAGVADT. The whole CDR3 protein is CASRLAGVADTQYF.

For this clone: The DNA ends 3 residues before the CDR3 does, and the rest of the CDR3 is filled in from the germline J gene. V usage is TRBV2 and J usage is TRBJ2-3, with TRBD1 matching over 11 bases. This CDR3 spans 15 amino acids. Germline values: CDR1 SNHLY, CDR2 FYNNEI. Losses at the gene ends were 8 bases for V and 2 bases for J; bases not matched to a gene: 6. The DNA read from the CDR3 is TGTGCCAGCGGACAGGGGGCGGTCTCCACAGATACG. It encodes CASGQGAVSTDT. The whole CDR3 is CASGQGAVSTDTQYF.

The CDR3 DNA, read in part, is TGTGCCAGTAGCGACTGGGACTCTTACGAG. Translating gives CASSDWDSYE. The full CDR3 protein reads CASSDWDSYEQYF. The J gene is TRBJ2-7, the V gene TRBV19, with a tentative D call TRBD2 (6 bases). The read ends 3 residues shy of where the CDR3 ends; the end is completed using the germline J gene. CDR3 length: 13 amino acids. Germline-derived CDR1 and CDR2 are LNHDA and SQIVND (reference sequence). V gave up 6 bases and J gave up 4 bases, with 13 bases separating them.

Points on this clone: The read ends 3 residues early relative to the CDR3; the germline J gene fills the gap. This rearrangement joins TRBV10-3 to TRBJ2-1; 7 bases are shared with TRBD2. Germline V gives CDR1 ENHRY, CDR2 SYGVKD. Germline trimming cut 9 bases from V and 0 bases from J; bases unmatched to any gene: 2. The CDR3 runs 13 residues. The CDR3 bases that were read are TGTGCCATAGGGGAGGGCTCCTACAATGAG. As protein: CAIGEGSYNE. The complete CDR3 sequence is CAIGEGSYNEQFF.

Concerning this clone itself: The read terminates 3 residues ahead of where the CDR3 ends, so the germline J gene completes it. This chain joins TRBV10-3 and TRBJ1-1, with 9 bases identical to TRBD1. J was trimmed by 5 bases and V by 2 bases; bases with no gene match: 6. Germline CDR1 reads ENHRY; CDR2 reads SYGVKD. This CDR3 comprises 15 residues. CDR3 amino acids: CAISEGTGYKTEAFF. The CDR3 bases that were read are TGTGCCATCAGTGAGGGGACAGGGTATAAGACTGAA.

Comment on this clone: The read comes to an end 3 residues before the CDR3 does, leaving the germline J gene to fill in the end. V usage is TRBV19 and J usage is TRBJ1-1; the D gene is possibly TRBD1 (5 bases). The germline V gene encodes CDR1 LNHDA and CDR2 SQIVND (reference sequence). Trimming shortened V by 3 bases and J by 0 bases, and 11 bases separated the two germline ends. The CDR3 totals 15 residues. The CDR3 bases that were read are TGTGCCAGTAGTATTCCACAGGACCTGAACACTGAA. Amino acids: CASSIPQDLNTE. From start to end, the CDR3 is CASSIPQDLNTEAFF.

The covered CDR3 bases are TGTGCCAGCAGCAGCCTTGAAACAGGGGAGACC. Its translation is CASSSLETGET. Given in full, the CDR3 is CASSSLETGETQYF. The V gene is TRBV7-9, the J gene TRBJ2-5, with TRBD1 as a possible D gene (6 bases). Coverage ceases 3 residues before the CDR3 finishes, and the germline J gene fills in the end. Trimming stripped 5 bases from V and 5 bases from J, with 15 bases between. CDR1 and CDR2 from the germline V gene are SEHNR and FQNEAQ (reference sequence). The length of the CDR3 is 14 residues.

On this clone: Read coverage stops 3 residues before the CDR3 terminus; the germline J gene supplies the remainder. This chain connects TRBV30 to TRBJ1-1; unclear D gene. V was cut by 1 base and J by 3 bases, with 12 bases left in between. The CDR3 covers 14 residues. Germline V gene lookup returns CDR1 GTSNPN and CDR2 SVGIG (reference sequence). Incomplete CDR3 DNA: TGTGCCTGGAGTGGTTTCCAAGCCTACACTGAA. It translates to CAWSGFQAYTE. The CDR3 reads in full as CAWSGFQAYTEAFF. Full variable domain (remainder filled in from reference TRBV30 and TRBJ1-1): SQTIHQWPATLVQPVGSPLSLECTVEGTSNPNLYWYRQAAGRGLQLLFYSVGIGQISSEVPQNLSASRPQDRQFILSSKKLLLSDSGFYLCAWSGFQAYTEAFFGQGTRLTVV.

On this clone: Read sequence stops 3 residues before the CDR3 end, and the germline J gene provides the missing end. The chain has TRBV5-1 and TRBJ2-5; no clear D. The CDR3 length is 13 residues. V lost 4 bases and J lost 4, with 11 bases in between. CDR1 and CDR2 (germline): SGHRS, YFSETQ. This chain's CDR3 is CASSRTLVETQYF. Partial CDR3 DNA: TGCGCCAGCAGCCGTACCCTAGTAGAGACC.

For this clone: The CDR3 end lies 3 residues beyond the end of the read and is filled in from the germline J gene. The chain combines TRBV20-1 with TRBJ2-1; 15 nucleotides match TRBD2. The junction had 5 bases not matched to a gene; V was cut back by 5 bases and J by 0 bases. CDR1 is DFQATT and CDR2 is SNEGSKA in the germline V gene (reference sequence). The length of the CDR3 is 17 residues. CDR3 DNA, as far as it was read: TGCAGTGCTCCTGGACTAGCGGGAGGGAGCTCCTACAATGAG. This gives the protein CSAPGLAGGSSYNE. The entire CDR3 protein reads CSAPGLAGGSSYNEQFF.

The CDR3 DNA, read in part, is TGCGCCAGCAGACTGGGACTAGGAGACAATGAG. It yields the protein CASRLGLGDNE. The CDR3 in full is CASRLGLGDNEQFF. The V and J genes are TRBV5-1 and TRBJ2-1; 8 nucleotides agree with TRBD2. The sequenced fragment ends 3 residues before the CDR3 boundary, so the rest is inferred from the germline J gene. The CDR3 is 14 amino acids. J was trimmed by 5 bases and V by 5 bases; bases with no gene match: 6. CDR1 is SGHRS, CDR2 YFSETQ, per germline.

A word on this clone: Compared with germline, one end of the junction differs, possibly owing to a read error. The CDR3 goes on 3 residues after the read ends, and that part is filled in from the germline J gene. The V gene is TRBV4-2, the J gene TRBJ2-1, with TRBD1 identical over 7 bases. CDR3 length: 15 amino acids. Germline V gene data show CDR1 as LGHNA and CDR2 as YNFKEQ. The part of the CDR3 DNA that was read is TGCGCCAGCAGCCAAGGCGGACAGGTCTACAATGAG. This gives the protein CASSQGGQVYNE. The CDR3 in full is CASSQGGQVYNEQFF.